This T cell receptor (beta chain) was obtained from a study of response to subunit inactivated influenza vaccine. With respect to this clonotype: Antigen specificity is unknown.

J lost 8 bases, V lost 3 bases, and 11 bases had no gene match. Germline lookup yields CDR1 KGHSH and CDR2 LQKENI. This CDR3 has 16 amino acids. TCRdb redid the calling of the RT-PCR reads with MiXCR, one entry per CDR3 protein. The sample shows around 520,000 distinct CDR3 sequences, 25% of them seen only once. General study findings and limits: Researchers suggested that each seasonal influenza vaccination recruits few new T cells.

This chain joins TRBV18 and TRBJ2-1; TRBD2 agrees at 9 bases. The source was CD4+ T cells sorted from PBMCs, collected around 5 days after vaccination. This clonotype originated in a man aged 45-65 years who received an inactivated influenza vaccine. The CDR3 here is CASSPPMRGGSDEQFF. The CDR3 bases are TGTGCCAGCTCACCTCCTATGCGGGGGGGCTCGGATGAGCAGTTCTTC. Drawing the rest from reference TRBV18 and TRBJ2-1, the complete variable domain is NAGVMQNPRHLVRRRGQEARLRCSPMKGHSHVYWYRQLPEEGLKFMVYLQKENIIDESGMPKERFSAEFPKEGPSILRIQQVVRGDSAAYFCASSPPMRGGSDEQFFGPGTRLTVL.